Shown below are 15 T cell receptor beta chains from a single sample sequenced in a study of response to subunit inactivated influenza vaccine. TCRdb used MiXCR to reprocess the RT-PCR reads, holding one entry per CDR3 protein. The table records about 530,000 distinct CDR3 sequences, 12% of them present only once. The specimen comprised PBMCs from blood, sampled on the day of vaccination. The receptor set was obtained from a man over 45 who received an inactivated influenza vaccine.

This chain joins TRBV6-2 or TRBV6-3 and TRBJ2-2; D is uncertain. Germline V gene lookup returns CDR1 MNHEY and CDR2 SVGEGT. Trimming removed 1 base from V and 2 bases from J, with 8 bases in between. The CDR3 is made up of 15 amino acids. The CDR3, as DNA: TGTGCCAGCAGTTACTTGGGCCCCAACACCGGGGAGCTGTTTTTT. It yields the protein CASSYLGPNTGELFF.

At least ten counts were recorded for this clonotype. The V call is TRBV20-1, the J call TRBJ1-2; D possibly corresponds to TRBD1 (5 bases). Germline lookup yields CDR1 DFQATT and CDR2 SNEGSKA (reference sequence). The CDR3 length is 14 residues. The V end was cut by 5 bases, the J end by 6 bases, with 19 bases between. The CDR3 bases are TGCAGTGCTTTAGCCGGGACCCCGAGAGATGGCTACACCTTC. This encodes CSALAGTPRDGYTF.

A few counts support this clonotype. A read error may produce the germline difference seen at one junction end. The genes are TRBV12-3 or TRBV12-4 and TRBJ2-3, with D possibly TRBD2 on 6 matching bases. The CDR3 has 10 residues. The CDR3: CASSLRLVSF. For the CDR3, the DNA is TGTGCCAGCAGTTTAAGACTAGTGAGTTTT.

This clonotype was counted between two and nine times. This chain joins TRBV5-1 and TRBJ2-1, with 8 bases fitting TRBD1. Germline loops: CDR1 SGHRS, CDR2 YFSETQ. Losses at the gene ends were 6 bases for V and 5 bases for J; bases not matched to a gene: 7. The CDR3 has 14 amino acids. In DNA, the CDR3 is TGCGCCAGCAAACTCTCAGGGGGCCACAATGAGCAGTTCTTC. Its protein is CASKLSGGHNEQFF.

This clonotype was seen only a few times. The chain carries TRBV6-1 and TRBJ2-7, with TRBD1 matching over 8 bases. The junction had 20 bases not matched to a gene; V was cut back by 5 bases and J by 2 bases. Germline values: CDR1 MNHNS, CDR2 SASEGT. CDR3 length equals 19 residues. The CDR3 DNA follows: TGTGCCAGCAGTCGAGCCCACTCTCCCGGGACAGGAAACCCCTACGAGCAGTACTTC. Protein product: CASSRAHSPGTGNPYEQYF.

A few counts support this clonotype. The rearrangement uses TRBV3-1 and TRBJ2-3; D is undetermined. Germline-derived CDR1 and CDR2 are LGHDT and YNNKEL (reference sequence). The CDR3 is 13 amino acids. Between the trimmed V and J ends, which lost 3 bases and 9 bases, there was a span of 13 bases. As DNA, the CDR3 is TGTGCCAGCAGCCAGGGCTGGGCAGGAACGCAGTATTTT. Its protein is CASSQGWAGTQYF.

This clonotype was detected many times. The chain has TRBV7-9 and TRBJ2-7; 10 nucleotides line up with TRBD2. The length of the CDR3 is 14 residues. CDR1 and CDR2 (germline): SEHNR, FQNEAQ (reference sequence). V shed 5 bases and J 6 bases; nucleotides not matched to a gene: 7. This CDR3 reads CASSPSGSRSEQYF. As DNA, the CDR3 is TGTGCCAGCAGCCCTAGCGGGAGTCGCTCCGAGCAGTACTTC.

The V gene is TRBV7-9, the J gene TRBJ2-3, with 9 bases aligning to TRBD2. The V gene end was trimmed by 5 bases and the J gene end by 4 bases; junction bases not matched to a gene: 10. There are 16 residues in the CDR3. Germline CDR1 SEHNR, CDR2 FQNEAQ (reference sequence). The CDR3 protein is CASSRAFSGGADTQYF. As DNA, the CDR3 is TGTGCCAGCAGCCGTGCGTTTAGCGGGGGCGCAGATACGCAGTATTTT. Filled out from reference TRBV7-9 and TRBJ2-3, the complete variable domain reads DTGVSQNPRHKITKRGQNVTFRCDPISEHNRLYWYRQTLGQGPEFLTYFQNEAQLEKSRLLSDRFSAERPKGSFSTLEIQRTEQGDSAMYLCASSRAFSGGADTQYFGPGTRLTVL.

CDR3 sequence: CASSLAGQGVADTQYF. The CDR3 nucleotides read TGTGCCAGCAGCTTAGCGGGACAGGGGGTTGCAGATACGCAGTATTTT. The rearrangement joins TRBV7-6 to TRBJ2-3, with 11 nucleotides matching TRBD1. CDR1 is SGHVS and CDR2 is FNYEAQ in the germline V gene. V shed 0 bases, J shed 4 bases, and the junction held 3 bases outside the gene matches. The CDR3 sequence is 16 residues long.

This chain links TRBV5-1 with TRBJ2-5; 12 bases align to TRBD2. In germline, CDR1 is SGHRS, CDR2 YFSETQ. The CDR3 totals 15 residues. Trimming at V came to 3 bases and at J to 1 base, leaving 1 base not matched to a gene. The CDR3: CASSWTSGAQETQYF. DNA for the CDR3: TGCGCCAGCAGCTGGACTAGCGGGGCCCAAGAGACCCAGTACTTC. The full variable domain, completed using reference TRBV5-1 and TRBJ2-5, is KAGVTQTPRYLIKTRGQQVTLSCSPISGHRSVSWYQQTPGQGLQFLFEYFSETQRNKGNFPGRFSGRQFSNSRSEMNVSTLELGDSALYLCASSWTSGAQETQYFGPGTRLLVL.

This clonotype was detected only a few times. V usage is TRBV20-1 and J usage is TRBJ2-1; D is undetermined. Trimming cost V 3 bases and J 10 bases, with 7 bases left between them. The CDR3 consists of 10 residues. The germline V gene encodes CDR1 DFQATT and CDR2 SNEGSKA (reference sequence). CDR3 coding DNA: TGCAGTGCTAGGGGAATAGAGCAGTTCTTC. Protein product: CSARGIEQFF.

J is TRBJ1-2 and V is TRBV6-1, with D possibly matching TRBD1 (5 bases). The V and J ends lost 7 bases and 6 bases respectively, with 18 bases between them. Germline V gene data show CDR1 as MNHNS and CDR2 as SASEGT. CDR3 length equals 14 residues. The CDR3 nucleotides read TGTGCCAGCATCCAATCGGGGCGTACGGATGGCTACACCTTC. Its protein product is CASIQSGRTDGYTF.

The V gene is TRBV5-4, the J gene TRBJ2-1; perhaps TRBD2 as D (5 bases). The CDR3 totals 15 residues. Germline CDR1 is SGHNT and CDR2 is YYREEE (reference sequence). V was cut by 0 bases and J by 6 bases, with 13 bases left in between. The CDR3 bases are TGTGCCAGCAGCTTGGACGCTAGCCAACGCAATGAGCAGTTCTTC. It codes for CASSLDASQRNEQFF.

By proportion, this clonotype is medium-sized. V gene TRBV28 combines with J gene TRBJ2-1; TRBD2 might be the D (5 bases). Trimming removed 8 bases at V and 9 bases at J, with 23 bases between. Looked up from germline, CDR1 is MDHEN and CDR2 is SYDVKM. The CDR3 spans 15 residues. For the CDR3, the DNA is TGTGCCAGCCACGGGGTAAATCGTTTCGTTGGTGAGCAGTTCTTC. Protein sequence: CASHGVNRFVGEQFF.

V gene TRBV4-1 combines with J gene TRBJ2-6; the D is unclear. The CDR3 spans 16 residues. V was trimmed by 3 bases and J by 1 base, leaving 10 bases between them. Germline values: CDR1 MGHRA, CDR2 YSYEKL. CDR3 sequence (DNA): TGCGCCAGCAGCCACTGGGAACAGTCTGGGGCCAACGTCCTGACTTTC. It translates to CASSHWEQSGANVLTF.